Listed here are 20 T cell receptor beta chains from one sample, sequenced in a study of shared clonotypes between healthy human individuals. Data came from immunoSEQ multiplex PCR; TCRdb stores just in-frame clones and leaves some out. The sample lists about 600,000 clones; 97% were seen once. What was sequenced was naive CD4+ T cells sorted from blood. Subset given: CD45RA+ positively selected. The source is a woman aged 25 to 39 in good health.

The CDR3 protein is CASSLDGTVINEQFF. The CDR3 nucleotides read TGCGCCAGCAGCTTGGATGGGACAGTTATCAATGAGCAGTTCTTC. The chain joins TRBV5-1 to TRBJ2-1; 7 nucleotides match TRBD1. The V segment lost 0 bases and the J segment 6 bases; nucleotides outside the gene matches: 6. The CDR3 is made up of 15 amino acids. Germline V gene sequence: CDR1 SGHRS, CDR2 YFSETQ.

This chain joins TRBV2 and TRBJ2-5; D not certain. The CDR3 has 11 residues. With 7 bases removed from V and 5 bases from J, the gap between germline ends came to 8 bases. Germline CDR1 SNHLY, CDR2 FYNNEI. This CDR3 reads CASNFMETQYF. The CDR3 DNA reads as TGTGCCAGCAACTTTATGGAGACCCAGTACTTC.

This clone was recorded once. The CDR3 coding sequence is TGTGCCAGCAGCTTCGGGACCAGCGGGATCTTTTACAATGAGCAGTTCTTC. It specifies CASSFGTSGIFYNEQFF. The chain recombines TRBV5-8 with TRBJ2-1, with 7 bases identical to TRBD2. CDR1 and CDR2 from the germline V gene are SGHTS and YDEGEE. The V and J ends lost 2 bases and 4 bases, in that order; junction bases with no gene match: 12. The CDR3 length is 17 residues.

CDR3 bases: TGTGCCAGCAGTTACTCGGGTTTCAATCAGCCCCAGCATTTT. Residues: CASSYSGFNQPQHF. The chain is built from TRBV6-5 and TRBJ1-5; D remains ambiguous. In germline, CDR1 is MNHEY, CDR2 SVGAGI. Trimming stripped 0 bases from V and 3 bases from J, with 6 bases between. CDR3 length: 14 amino acids.

The V gene is TRBV7-8, the J gene TRBJ2-3, with 9 bases fitting TRBD1. Germline CDR1 reads SGHVS; CDR2 reads FQNEAQ. This CDR3 comprises 16 residues. V lost 2 bases, J lost 1 base, and 4 bases stayed unmatched. CDR3 sequence: CASSLLWDRGTDTQYF. The CDR3 DNA sequence: TGTGCCAGCAGCTTATTGTGGGACAGGGGCACAGATACGCAGTATTTT.

The chain carries TRBV28 and TRBJ1-6; TRBD1 is a possible D gene (6 bases). The germline V gene encodes CDR1 MDHEN and CDR2 SYDVKM. The CDR3 runs to 15 residues. V was pared by 3 bases and J by 9 bases, with 15 bases between. CDR3 sequence: CASSLPGKGGSPLHF. CDR3 nucleotide sequence: TGTGCCAGCAGTTTGCCGGGGAAGGGGGGTTCACCCCTCCACTTT.

This chain connects TRBV5-6 to TRBJ2-7; no clear D. The germline CDR1 and CDR2 sequences are SGHDT and YYEEEE. This CDR3 region has 13 residues. V shed 0 bases and J shed 1 base, with 5 bases lying between them. CDR3 bases: TGTGCCAGCAGCTTGGCCAGATCCTACGAGCAGTACTTC. Translated: CASSLARSYEQYF.

The rearrangement joins TRBV30 to TRBJ1-6, with D perhaps matching TRBD1 (5 bases). The germline CDR1 and CDR2 sequences are GTSNPN and SVGIG (reference sequence). This CDR3 is built from 15 residues. Trimming removed 1 base from V and 0 bases from J, with 7 bases in between. Here the CDR3 reads CAWSGQSSYNSPLHF. The CDR3 bases are TGTGCCTGGAGTGGACAGAGCTCCTATAATTCACCCCTCCACTTT.

The chain carries TRBV20-1 and TRBJ2-7; TRBD1 is a possible D gene (6 bases). Germline V lookup: CDR1 DFQATT, CDR2 SNEGSKA (reference sequence). This CDR3 spans 11 amino acids. V lost 4 bases, J lost 3 bases, and 7 bases lay in between. CDR3: CSAKGVYEQYF. The DNA for the CDR3 is TGCAGTGCTAAGGGGGTCTACGAGCAGTACTTC.

V gene TRBV30 combines with J gene TRBJ1-1, with TRBD1 matching over 10 bases. The CDR3 is made up of 15 amino acids. V shed 3 bases and J 7 bases; nucleotides not matched to a gene: 11. The V gene's germline CDR1 is GTSNPN and CDR2 SVGIG (reference sequence). CDR3 coding DNA: TGTGCCTGGAGACCGGGACAGGGGTGGAATGGTGAAGCTTTCTTT. Its protein product is CAWRPGQGWNGEAFF. The full variable domain, with the rest looked up from reference TRBV30 and TRBJ1-1, is SQTIHQWPATLVQPVGSPLSLECTVEGTSNPNLYWYRQAAGRGLQLLFYSVGIGQISSEVPQNLSASRPQDRQFILSSKKLLLSDSGFYLCAWRPGQGWNGEAFFGQGTRLTVV.

V usage is TRBV5-1 and J usage is TRBJ1-1; D is ambiguous. This CDR3 comprises 12 residues. Trimming stripped 4 bases from V and 6 bases from J, with 10 bases between. Germline V gives CDR1 SGHRS, CDR2 YFSETQ. The CDR3 bases are TGCGCCAGCAGCCCGGAGGGCGCTGAAGCTTTCTTT. It encodes CASSPEGAEAFF.

The chain uses TRBV5-1 and TRBJ2-3, with D perhaps matching TRBD1 or TRBD2 (5 bases each). V was trimmed by 0 bases and J by 6 bases, leaving 17 bases between them. CDR1 is SGHRS, CDR2 YFSETQ, per germline. This CDR3 is built from 16 residues. For the CDR3, the DNA is TGCGCCAGCAGCTTGGTGGAACACGGGACGGTGGATACGCAGTATTTT. This encodes CASSLVEHGTVDTQYF.

The rearrangement links TRBV7-9 to TRBJ2-1; 12 bases are shared with TRBD2. J gave up 5 bases and V 5 bases, and 4 bases lay outside the gene matches. This CDR3 is 15 amino acids long. The V gene's germline CDR1 is SEHNR and CDR2 FQNEAQ (reference sequence). The CDR3 DNA reads TGTGCCAGCAGCCCATGGACTAGCGGGAACAATGAGCAGTTCTTC. Translated, it gives CASSPWTSGNNEQFF.

Points on this clone: Additional DNA sequences in this sample encode the identical CDR3. The rearrangement links TRBV7-2 to TRBJ2-7, with D uncertain. V lost 5 bases, J lost 2 bases, and 4 bases lay in between. CDR1 is SGHTA and CDR2 is FQGNSA in the germline V gene. This CDR3 contains 11 residues. The CDR3 nucleotides are TGTGCCAGCAGCCCCACCTACGAGCAGTACTTC. Translation: CASSPTYEQYF.

The V and J genes are TRBV28 and TRBJ2-1; D might be TRBD1 (5 bases). V was shortened by 6 bases and J by 0 bases, with 9 bases between the two germline ends. CDR1 and CDR2 (germline): MDHEN, SYDVKM. The CDR3 has 14 amino acids. The CDR3 sequence is CASRPGASYNEQFF. The CDR3 nucleotides read TGTGCCAGCAGGCCTGGGGCCTCCTACAATGAGCAGTTCTTC.

The chain joins TRBV19 to TRBJ1-1; D possibly corresponds to TRBD1 (5 bases). Germline lookup yields CDR1 LNHDA and CDR2 SQIVND (reference sequence). V was cut by 3 bases and J by 7 bases, with 15 bases left in between. The CDR3 has 14 residues. The CDR3: CASSIDPGLGEAFF. The CDR3 DNA reads as TGTGCCAGTAGTATCGATCCGGGGCTAGGTGAAGCTTTCTTT.

The genes are TRBV4-2 and TRBJ2-1; TRBD2 matches at 14 bases. V was pared by 4 bases and J by 8 bases, with 7 bases of the junction left unmatched. Germline V gives CDR1 LGHNA, CDR2 YNFKEQ. The CDR3 is 16 residues long. The DNA of the CDR3 is TGTGCCAGCAGCCTAGTAGGGACTAGCGGGAGCTATGAGCAGTTCTTC. The encoded protein is CASSLVGTSGSYEQFF.

With regard to this clone: The sample contains more than one DNA sequence encoding this CDR3. V is TRBV18 and J is TRBJ1-1; possibly TRBD1 for D (6 bases). CDR1 and CDR2 from the germline V gene are KGHSH and LQKENI. V was trimmed by 4 bases and J by 1 base, leaving 7 bases between them. The CDR3 loop spans 13 amino acids. The CDR3 sequence: CASSQGQNTEAFF. In DNA form, the CDR3 reads TGTGCCAGCTCACAGGGACAGAACACTGAAGCTTTCTTT.

This chain links TRBV19 with TRBJ1-4; tentative D call: TRBD1 (6 bases). The CDR3 loop spans 13 amino acids. The germline V gene encodes CDR1 LNHDA and CDR2 SQIVND (reference sequence). Trimming removed 10 bases at V and 0 bases at J, with 9 bases between. The CDR3 sequence is CATGTPTNEKLFF. DNA of the CDR3: TGTGCCACCGGGACACCAACTAATGAAAAACTGTTTTTT.

The V gene is TRBV10-2, the J gene TRBJ1-3; D is possibly TRBD1 (5 bases). This CDR3 is 14 amino acids long. Trimming removed 2 bases from V and 8 bases from J, with 13 bases in between. Germline loops: CDR1 WSHSY, CDR2 SAAADI. The CDR3: CASSEGRGRDTIYF. The CDR3 nucleotides read TGCGCCAGCAGTGAGGGTAGGGGAAGGGACACCATATATTTT.